This TCR beta chain was retrieved from a study of blood T cells in healthy people across ages. Next came a second PCR, run for about 6 to 12 cycles, which used a sample-barcoded 5' primer along with a J-beta primer mix. A single record per CDR3 protein comes from TCRdb applying MiXCR to the 5' RACE reads. Among under 750,000 distinct CDR3 sequences, 40% to 50% were seen once, and the ten largest hold 20% to 25%. This clonotype has just a few counts. Sequences were obtained from blood. The receptor comes from an elderly man in good health.

The CDR3 DNA reads TGTGCCAGCAGTAACACGAGGGGAGAGACCCAGTACTTC. This gives the protein CASSNTRGETQYF. This sequence joins TRBV6-5 and TRBJ2-5; tentatively, D is TRBD1 or TRBD2 (5 bases each). The V gene's germline CDR1 is MNHEY and CDR2 SVGAGI. The CDR3 is made up of 13 amino acids. V gave up 5 bases and J gave up 4 bases, with 11 bases separating them.